This record concerns one T cell receptor beta chain sequence. Its target is unknown. The data derive from a study of breast tumors, draining lymph nodes, adjacent tissues. Study-wide points: Tumor and nontumor repertoires were significantly more similar in luminal-like than in basal-like breast cancer. Tumor TCR diversity was below lymph nodes but above nontumor tissue. Findings are consistent with lymph node origin and intratumoral expansion of most tumor T cells.

Axillary draining lymph nodes of breast cancer patients supplied the node samples. One entry per CDR3 protein results from TCRdb running MiXCR on the multiplex PCR reads. The sample includes more than 100,000 distinct CDR3 sequences, about a fifth seen only once; the top ten take around 2.7%. Trimming stripped 7 bases from V and 3 bases from J, with 21 bases between. The CDR3 is 16 residues long. Germline-derived CDR1 and CDR2 are SEHNR and FQNEAQ (reference sequence). The TCR sequence derives from a female donor with breast cancer. Some clones in this sample may be carry-over from other donors' samples. The sequencing input was axillary lymph node tissue. V is TRBV7-9 and J is TRBJ2-5, with D possibly TRBD2 on 6 matching bases. In DNA, the CDR3 is TGTGCCAGCACCTACGTAGCGGACCCCCCAGAAGAGACCCAGTACTTC. This sequence encodes CASTYVADPPEETQYF.